The 2 T cell receptor beta chains in this list originate from one sample, sequenced in a study of CXCR3-negative and CXCR3-positive naive CD8 T cells. Study results and caveats: In CXCR3-positive naive cells, the TRB CDR3s were more hydrophobic than in CXCR3-negative naive cells.

The antigens of these receptors remain unknown. The authors prepared UMI-labeled TRB cDNA libraries by 5' RACE. TCRdb reprocessed the 5' RACE reads, with one entry per CDR3 protein and no DNA. In all, the sample yields about 89,000 distinct CDR3 sequences. Sequencing was carried out using naive CXCR3+ CD8+ T cells from blood. The subset here: CD45RO-CCR7+CD27+CD95- naive CD8+ T cells expressing CXCR3 (TNR3+). The receptor set was obtained from a human donor in good health. Some clones in this sample may be carry-over from other donors' samples.

The chain combines TRBV29-1 with TRBJ1-1. This CDR3 region has 12 residues. Germline values: CDR1 SQVTM, CDR2 ANQGSEA. The CDR3 reads CSVYPENTEAFF.

The genes are TRBV5-6 and TRBJ2-3; the TRBD1 assignment by TCRdb is unverifiable without DNA. The CDR3 length is 18 residues. Germline lookup yields CDR1 SGHDT and CDR2 YYEEEE. The CDR3 spells CASSLAVGGVLGTDTQYF.